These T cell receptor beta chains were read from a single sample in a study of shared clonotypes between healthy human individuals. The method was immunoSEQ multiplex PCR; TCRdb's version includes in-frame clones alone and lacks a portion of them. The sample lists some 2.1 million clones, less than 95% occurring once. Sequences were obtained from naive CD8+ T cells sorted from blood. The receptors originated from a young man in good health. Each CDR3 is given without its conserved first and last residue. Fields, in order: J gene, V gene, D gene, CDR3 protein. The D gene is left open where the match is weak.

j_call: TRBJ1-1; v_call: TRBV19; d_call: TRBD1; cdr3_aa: ASIGDRGLEAF
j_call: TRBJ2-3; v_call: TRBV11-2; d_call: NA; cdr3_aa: ASIPFPQGDDTQY
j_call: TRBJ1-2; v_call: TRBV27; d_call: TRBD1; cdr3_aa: ASSLARGQGVSGYT
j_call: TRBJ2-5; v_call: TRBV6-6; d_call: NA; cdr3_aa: ASTDMGETQY
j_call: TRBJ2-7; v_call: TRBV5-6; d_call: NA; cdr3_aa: ASSSDGSGHYEQY
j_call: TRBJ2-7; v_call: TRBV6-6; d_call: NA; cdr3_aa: ASSYSKTTESYEQY
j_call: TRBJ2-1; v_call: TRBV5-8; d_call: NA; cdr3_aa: ASSLKPGASDNEQF
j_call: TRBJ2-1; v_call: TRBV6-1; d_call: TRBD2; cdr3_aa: ASMKREGSYNEQF
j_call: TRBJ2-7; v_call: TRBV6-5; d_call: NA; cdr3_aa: ASSYDTQTYEQY
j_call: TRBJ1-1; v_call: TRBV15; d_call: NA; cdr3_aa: ATSRDRSQNTEAF
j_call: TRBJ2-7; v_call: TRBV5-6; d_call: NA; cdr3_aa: ASSLGTGYEQY
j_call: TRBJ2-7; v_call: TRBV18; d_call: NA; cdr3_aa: ASSPPELVEQY
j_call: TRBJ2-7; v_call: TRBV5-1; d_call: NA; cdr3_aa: ASSLQNSYEQY
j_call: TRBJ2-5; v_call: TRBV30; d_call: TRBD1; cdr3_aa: AWSVRAGGRETQY
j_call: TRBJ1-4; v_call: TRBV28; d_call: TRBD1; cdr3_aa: ASSSRTGGDEKLF
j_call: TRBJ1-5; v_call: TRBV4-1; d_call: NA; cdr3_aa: ASSLRMGGDQPQH
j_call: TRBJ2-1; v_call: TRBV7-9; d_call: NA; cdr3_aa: ASSLPSYNEQF
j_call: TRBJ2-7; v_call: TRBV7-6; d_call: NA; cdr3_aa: ASSLEQGYEQY
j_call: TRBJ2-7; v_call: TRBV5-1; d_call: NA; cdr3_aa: ASSLTDYEKQY
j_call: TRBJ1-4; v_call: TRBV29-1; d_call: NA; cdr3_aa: SVEAGSSFNEKLF